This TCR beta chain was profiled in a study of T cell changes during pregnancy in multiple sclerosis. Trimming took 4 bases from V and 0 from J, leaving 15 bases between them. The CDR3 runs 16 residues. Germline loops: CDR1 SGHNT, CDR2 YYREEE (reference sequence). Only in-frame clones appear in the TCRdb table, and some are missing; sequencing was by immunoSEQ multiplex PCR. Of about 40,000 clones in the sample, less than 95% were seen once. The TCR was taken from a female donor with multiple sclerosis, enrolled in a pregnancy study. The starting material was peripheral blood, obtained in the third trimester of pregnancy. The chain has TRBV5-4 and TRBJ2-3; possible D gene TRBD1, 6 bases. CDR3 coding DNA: TGTGCCAGCAGCATGAGGGGGACACCCAGCACAGATACGCAGTATTTT. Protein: CASSMRGTPSTDTQYF.